A selection of T cell receptor beta chains follows, all from one sample in a study of blood T cells in healthy people across ages. TCRdb independently ran MiXCR on the 5' RACE reads; one entry per CDR3 protein. The sample lists roughly 1,800,000 distinct CDR3 sequences, around 48% occurring once. The sequenced sample was blood. These receptors were collected from a woman aged 40 to 55 in good health. CDR3s include the opening cysteine and the closing phenylalanine or tryptophan. A D gene is named only where the DNA matches it firmly. Clone size appears in some rows only: once, few, many, or a class for an expanded clone.

d_call	v_call	clone_size	j_call	cdr3_aa	cdr3_nt
TRBD2	TRBV6-2/TRBV6-3	few	TRBJ2-5	CASSYGQPGLAQKQETQYF	TGTGCCAGCAGTTACGGTCAACCGGGACTAGCACAGAAACAAGAGACCCAGTACTTC
-	TRBV2	few	TRBJ2-7	CASDRDGAYEQYF	TGTGCCAGCGACCGGGACGGAGCCTACGAGCAGTACTTT
-	TRBV12-3/TRBV12-4	-	TRBJ2-5	CASSFEQQETQYF	TGTGCCAGCAGTTTTGAGCAGCAAGAGACCCAGTACTTC
TRBD1	TRBV29-1	once	TRBJ1-2	CSADLTGADGYTF	TGCAGCGCCGACTTGACAGGGGCCGATGGCTACACCTTC
-	TRBV5-1	-	TRBJ1-2	CASSIEAYYGYTF	TGCGCCAGCAGCATTGAGGCCTACTATGGCTACACCTTC
-	TRBV10-3	-	TRBJ1-4	CAISERDDRSTLEKLFF	TGTGCCATCAGTGAGCGGGACGACAGGTCTACTCTGGAAAAACTGTTTTTT
-	TRBV6-1	-	TRBJ2-7	CASSVRAGYEQYF	TGTGCCAGCAGCGTCAGGGCCGGTTACGAGCAGTACTTC
TRBD1	TRBV4-2	-	TRBJ1-1	CASSQATGTGGRTEAFF	TGTGCCAGCAGCCAGGCAACCGGGACAGGGGGCAGGACTGAAGCTTTCTTT
TRBD2	TRBV20-1	-	TRBJ2-3	CSARDWEGRAGTDTQYF	TGCAGTGCTAGAGATTGGGAGGGGCGCGCAGGCACAGATACGCAGTATTTT
TRBD2	TRBV12-3/TRBV12-4	-	TRBJ2-2	CASSPRTSGASGELFF	TGTGCCAGCAGTCCCAGGACTAGCGGGGCTTCCGGGGAGCTGTTTTTT
-	TRBV2	-	TRBJ2-6	CASSEALLRRTSGANVLTF	TGTGCCAGCAGTGAAGCGCTTCTCCGACGAACCTCTGGGGCCAACGTCCTGACTTTC
-	TRBV6-2/TRBV6-3	few	TRBJ2-1	CASSKTPPYNEQFF	TGTGCCAGCAGTAAGACTCCCCCCTACAATGAGCAGTTCTTC
TRBD1	TRBV7-2	once	TRBJ2-1	CASRPGTGSHEQFF	TGTGCCAGCAGACCCGGGACAGGGAGCCATGAGCAGTTCTTC
-	TRBV18	-	TRBJ1-1	CASSPRGLRETEVFF	TGTGCCAGCTCACCGAGGGGTCTCAGGGAAACTGAAGTTTTCTTT
-	TRBV3-1	-	TRBJ2-3	CASSHSPLARADTQYF	TGTGCCAGCAGCCACTCACCGCTAGCGAGAGCAGATACGCAGTATTTT
-	TRBV24-1	-	TRBJ2-1	CATSDRGDQRNHEQFF	TGTGCCACCAGTGACCGTGGGGACCAAAGGAATCATGAGCAGTTCTTC
TRBD2	TRBV4-2	-	TRBJ2-7	CASSQDPSGGSYEQYF	TGTGCCAGCAGCCAAGACCCTAGCGGGGGATCCTACGAGCAGTACTTC
-	TRBV27	few	TRBJ1-2	CASSSLPPTVHYGYTF	TGTGCCAGCAGTTCCCTGCCCCCCACAGTTCACTATGGCTACACCTTC
-	TRBV5-5	few	TRBJ2-5	CASSLETMIKETQYF	TGTGCCAGCAGCTTGGAGACTATGATTAAAGAGACCCAGTACTTC
-	TRBV5-6	few	TRBJ2-1	CASSLGLDLSYNEQFF	TGTGCCAGCAGCTTGGGCCTGGACCTTTCCTACAATGAGCAGTTCTTC
-	TRBV28	-	TRBJ2-7	CASTQGSGSYEQYF	TGTGCCAGCACCCAGGGAAGCGGAAGCTACGAGCAGTACTTC
-	TRBV6-2/TRBV6-3	-	TRBJ1-2	CASSRVIYGYTF	TGTGCCAGCAGCCGGGTGATTTATGGCTACACCTTC
TRBD2	TRBV27	-	TRBJ2-1	CASSLVSGEEQFF	TGTGCCAGCAGTTTAGTTAGCGGGGAAGAGCAGTTCTTC
-	TRBV5-1	-	TRBJ1-2	CASSWAGTEGYGYTF	TGCGCCAGCAGCTGGGCAGGTACCGAGGGCTATGGCTACACCTTC